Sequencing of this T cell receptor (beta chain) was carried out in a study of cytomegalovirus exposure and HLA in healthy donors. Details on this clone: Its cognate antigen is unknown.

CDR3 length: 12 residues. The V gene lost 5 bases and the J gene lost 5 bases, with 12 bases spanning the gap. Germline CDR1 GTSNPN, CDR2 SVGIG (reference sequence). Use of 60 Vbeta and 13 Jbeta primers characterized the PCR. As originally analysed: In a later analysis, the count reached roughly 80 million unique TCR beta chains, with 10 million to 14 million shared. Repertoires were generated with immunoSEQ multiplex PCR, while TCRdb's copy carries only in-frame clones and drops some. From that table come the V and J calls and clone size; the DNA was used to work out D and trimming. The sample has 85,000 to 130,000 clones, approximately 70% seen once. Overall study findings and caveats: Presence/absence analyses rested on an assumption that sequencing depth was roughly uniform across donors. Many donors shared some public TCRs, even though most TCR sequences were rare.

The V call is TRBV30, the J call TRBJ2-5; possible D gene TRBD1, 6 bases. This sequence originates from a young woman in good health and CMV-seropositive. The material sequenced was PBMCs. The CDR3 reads CAWVRGTETQYF. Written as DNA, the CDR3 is TGTGCCTGGGTCAGGGGTACGGAGACCCAGTACTTC. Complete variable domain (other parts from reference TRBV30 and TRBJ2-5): SQTIHQWPATLVQPVGSPLSLECTVEGTSNPNLYWYRQAAGRGLQLLFYSVGIGQISSEVPQNLSASRPQDRQFILSSKKLLLSDSGFYLCAWVRGTETQYFGPGTRLLVL.